These 21 T cell receptor beta chains share one sample of origin, sequenced in a study of T-cell reconstitution after alpha-beta-depleted transplantation in children. TCRbeta library construction was performed incorporating unique molecular identifiers. TCRdb called the PCR reads again in MiXCR, with one record for every CDR3 protein. The table includes 280,000 or so distinct CDR3 sequences, 11% detected once. Sample: peripheral blood, taken 180 days after TCRalphabeta/CD19-depleted stem cell transplant. The receptor source for this set is a male patient aged 2 to 9 who had a stem cell transplant for chronic granulomatous disease, so the T cells may come from the graft donor.

This clonotype was recorded at least ten times. One end of the junction is discordant with germline, which a read error may explain. The J gene is TRBJ2-7, the V gene TRBV7-7; TRBD1 aligns across 8 bases. CDR3 length: 14 amino acids. Germline CDR1 reads SSHAT; CDR2 reads FNYEAQ (reference sequence). The CDR3 nucleotides read TGTGCTAGCAGCCGCGGACAGGGTGTCTACGAGCAGTACTTC. The encoded protein is CASSRGQGVYEQYF.

This clonotype was detected many times. The V gene is TRBV9, the J gene TRBJ2-6, with D maybe TRBD2 (6 bases). V was clipped by 5 bases and J by 1 base, with 16 bases between them. Germline values: CDR1 SGDLS, CDR2 YYNGEE. The CDR3 is made up of 17 amino acids. The CDR3, as DNA: TGTGCCAGCAGTCCCCTTCTGGGGAGGTCTGGGGCCAACGTCCTGACTTTC. Residues: CASSPLLGRSGANVLTF.

This clonotype has a count of ten or more. CDR3 in amino acids: CASSLGNRLDTGELFF. The DNA for the CDR3 is TGCGCCAGCAGCTTGGGTAATCGTCTGGACACCGGGGAGCTGTTTTTT. The chain employs TRBV5-1 and TRBJ2-2; no clear D gene. V lost 0 bases and J 3 bases, leaving 12 bases between the germline ends. Per the germline V gene, CDR1 is SGHRS and CDR2 is YFSETQ. The length of the CDR3 is 16 residues.

At least ten counts were recorded for this clonotype. V is TRBV11-2 and J is TRBJ2-1; TRBD1 matches at 7 bases. After removal of 5 bases from V and 8 bases from J, the junction contained 12 bases not matched to a gene. Germline loops: CDR1 SGHAT, CDR2 FQNNGV. The CDR3 is 15 residues long. The CDR3 protein is CASSVDRVGSDEQFF. The DNA of the CDR3 is TGTGCCAGCAGCGTTGACAGGGTGGGAAGCGATGAGCAGTTCTTC.

This clonotype was seen repeatedly, ten times or more. The V and J genes are TRBV20-1 and TRBJ2-7, with D maybe TRBD2 (5 bases). The CDR3 runs 14 residues. V was trimmed by 0 bases and J by 3 bases, leaving 12 bases between them. Germline V gene lookup returns CDR1 DFQATT and CDR2 SNEGSKA (reference sequence). CDR3 nucleotides: TGCAGTGCTAGAGATAAGAGGGTTTACTACGAGCAGTACTTC. Amino acid sequence: CSARDKRVYYEQYF.

This clonotype was seen repeatedly, ten times or more. V and J are TRBV4-2 and TRBJ2-3, with TRBD2 matching over 8 bases. CDR3 length equals 15 residues. Germline loops: CDR1 LGHNA, CDR2 YNFKEQ. Trimming cost V 4 bases and J 0 bases; bases outside gene matches: 3. The CDR3 region has the DNA TGTGCCAGCAGCCGGGGCGGGGGGAGCACAGATACGCAGTATTTT. It translates to CASSRGGGSTDTQYF.

This clonotype was detected once. Being one base from a much bigger clone, this may be a read error. The CDR3 does not close with the conserved phenylalanine or tryptophan, likely indicating a read error. This chain connects TRBV7-9 to TRBJ1-2, with 7 nucleotides matching TRBD1. This CDR3 has 14 residues. V shed 2 bases and J 4 bases; nucleotides not matched to a gene: 4. Germline CDR1 is SEHNR and CDR2 is FQNEAQ (reference sequence). The CDR3 protein is CASSLQGVGYGYTL. CDR3 bases: TGTGCCAGCAGCTTACAGGGGGTAGGCTATGGCTACACCTTG.

This clonotype was seen repeatedly, ten times or more. The chain uses TRBV7-8 and TRBJ1-3; no clear D gene. CDR3 size: 15 residues. V was pared by 5 bases and J by 0 bases, with 11 bases between. CDR1 and CDR2 from the germline V gene are SGHVS and FQNEAQ. The chain's CDR3 is CASSPLRNSGNTIYF. The CDR3 DNA is TGTGCCAGCAGCCCCCTCCGGAACTCTGGAAACACCATATATTTT.

This clonotype was counted ten times or more. This chain links TRBV2 with TRBJ2-2; D is unresolved. Trimming took 6 bases from V and 3 from J, leaving 8 bases between them. CDR3 size: 13 residues. Germline V gene lookup returns CDR1 SNHLY and CDR2 FYNNEI. The CDR3 here is CASRELDTGELFF. The CDR3 region has the DNA TGTGCCAGCAGGGAACTGGACACCGGGGAGCTGTTTTTT.

The rearrangement joins TRBV5-4 to TRBJ1-4, with a weak D call TRBD1 (6 bases). V lost 4 bases, J lost 6 bases, and 16 bases lay in between. The CDR3 sequence is 15 residues long. Per the germline V gene, CDR1 is SGHNT and CDR2 is YYREEE (reference sequence). Here the CDR3 reads CASSLTGAGDEKLFF. CDR3 coding DNA: TGTGCCAGCAGCCTGACCGGGGCAGGGGATGAAAAACTGTTTTTT.

At least ten counts were recorded for this clonotype. The chain carries TRBV20-1 and TRBJ2-2, with 8 bases that match TRBD2. CDR1 is DFQATT and CDR2 is SNEGSKA in the germline V gene (reference sequence). With V trimmed by 2 bases and J by 1 base, 12 bases remained unmatched. The CDR3 length is 18 residues. CDR3: CSARYRGTGTRNTGELFF. The CDR3 DNA reads as TGCAGTGCTAGATATCGTGGGACTGGGACTAGGAACACCGGGGAGCTGTTTTTT.

As regards this clonotype: This may come from a read error, since a much larger clone is one base off. The V and J genes are TRBV7-7 and TRBJ2-5; D is unclear. This CDR3 contains 14 residues. From germline, CDR1 is SSHAT and CDR2 FNYEAQ (reference sequence). Trimming shortened V by 4 bases and J by 5 bases, and 14 bases separated the two germline ends. In nucleotides, the CDR3 is TGTGCCAGCAGCTCAGGCACAGTAGGGGAGACCCAGTACTTC. It translates to CASSSGTVGETQYF.

This clonotype was recorded at least ten times. The chain combines TRBV7-9 with TRBJ2-7; D ambiguous. CDR1 and CDR2 from the germline V gene are SEHNR and FQNEAQ (reference sequence). This CDR3 is 12 amino acids long. V lost 3 bases and J lost 7, with 10 bases in between. The CDR3 DNA sequence: TGTGCCAGCAGCTTGGGCTCAACTGAGCAGTACTTC. It translates to CASSLGSTEQYF.

With respect to this clonotype: This sequence may be a read error, since a much larger clone differs from it by one base. This chain links TRBV7-2 with TRBJ1-2; D gene uncertain. The CDR3 is made up of 14 amino acids. Germline lookup yields CDR1 SGHTA and CDR2 FQGNSA. The CDR3 DNA reads TGTGCCAGCAGCTCTGACATCGTACTCTATGGCTACCCCTTC. It codes for CASSSDIVLYGYPF.

This clonotype was detected a few times. The rearrangement joins TRBV5-4 to TRBJ1-4, with D unresolved. The CDR3 contains 14 residues. The V gene's germline CDR1 is SGHNT and CDR2 YYREEE (reference sequence). The germline V and J ends were trimmed by 4 bases and 2 bases, with 9 bases remaining between them. The CDR3 DNA is TGTGCCAGCAGCCTCAGGCCTACTAATGAAAAACTGTTTTTT. Its translation is CASSLRPTNEKLFF.

This clonotype was observed at least ten times. The chain is built from TRBV28 and TRBJ2-7, with 7 nucleotides matching TRBD2. The CDR3 spans 16 residues. V gave up 6 bases and J gave up 5 bases; unmatched junction bases: 16. CDR1 MDHEN and CDR2 SYDVKM come from the germline V gene. CDR3 sequence (DNA): TGTGCCAGCAGACCGGAAAGGGGCGGGAGCCCCCACGAGCAGTACTTC. This gives the protein CASRPERGGSPHEQYF.

The V and J genes are TRBV6-5 and TRBJ2-3; D gene ambiguous. Trimming took 2 bases from V and 9 from J, leaving 12 bases between them. In germline, CDR1 is MNHEY, CDR2 SVGAGI. CDR3 size: 13 residues. The CDR3 DNA reads TGTGCCAGCAGTTACCAGACCGAGGAGACGCAGTATTTT. Amino acid sequence: CASSYQTEETQYF.

Points on this clonotype: A much bigger clone sits one base away, suggesting this may be a read error. This chain links TRBV6-1 with TRBJ2-2; D is unresolved. V was shortened by 9 bases and J by 6 bases, with 17 bases between the two germline ends. The germline CDR1 and CDR2 sequences are MNHNS and SASEGT. This CDR3 contains 14 residues. CDR3: CASSLTSISGELFF. Here the CDR3 DNA reads TGTGCCAGTAGCCTTACGTCTATCTCCGGGGAGCTGTTTTTT.

There are many counts of this clonotype. This chain links TRBV7-2 with TRBJ2-4; D is possibly TRBD1 or TRBD2 (6 bases each). Germline assignment: CDR1 SGHTA and CDR2 FQGNSA. V lost 5 bases, J lost 7 bases, and 12 bases lay in between. The CDR3 is made up of 13 amino acids. The CDR3 DNA sequence: TGTGCCAGCAGCAGGGGGGTTACGAACATTCAGTACTTC. Translated: CASSRGVTNIQYF.

This clonotype appeared many times. The V call is TRBV4-1, the J call TRBJ2-5, with D hard to call. This CDR3 is built from 15 residues. CDR1 is MGHRA and CDR2 is YSYEKL in the germline V gene. Trimming left V 0 bases short and J 5 bases short, with 13 bases between. CDR3 amino acids: CASSQDWNTRETQYF. The CDR3 coding sequence is TGCGCCAGCAGCCAAGATTGGAACACCCGGGAGACCCAGTACTTC.

This clonotype was counted at least ten times. This rearrangement joins TRBV7-2 to TRBJ2-7; no definite D call. This CDR3 is built from 14 residues. V lost 7 bases, J lost 3 bases, and 16 bases lay in between. Germline V gives CDR1 SGHTA, CDR2 FQGNSA. The CDR3: CASTLEAIDYEQYF. The DNA of the CDR3 is TGTGCCAGCACCCTCGAGGCGATAGACTACGAGCAGTACTTC.